The text below deals with one T cell receptor beta chain. The CDR3 sequence is 17 residues long. The V and J ends lost 0 bases and 5 bases, in that order; junction bases with no gene match: 9. Germline V gene data show CDR1 as LNHNV and CDR2 as YYDKDF (reference sequence). The data stem from a study of blood T cell repertoires in COVID-19. Across the whole study: The origin of the acute and convalescent COVID-19 samples was the United States, Italy and Spain.

Original processing methods: The assay estimated nucleated cells by amplifying reference gene primers. Clones were read by immunoSEQ multiplex PCR, and TCRdb kept only the in-frame ones, dropping some. Clone size and the V and J calls come from that table; the DNA yielded D and trimming. The sample has over 200,000 clones, about 84% seen once. This chain joins TRBV15 and TRBJ2-1, with 8 nucleotides matching TRBD2. Material: peripheral blood. The TCR originated in a woman at least 80 years old with acute or convalescent COVID-19. The DNA for the CDR3 is TGTGCCACCAGCAGAGATCGGGGCGGGGGGTCGCACAATGAGCAGTTCTTC. Translation gives CATSRDRGGGSHNEQFF.